A single sample is the source of the 17 T cell receptor beta chains below, sequenced in a study of T cells in tuberculosis. Assay used: immunoSEQ multiplex PCR; TCRdb lists only in-frame clones, some missing. This sample has tens of thousands of clones; 92% occur once, and the top ten carry approximately 7.6%. Sequencing used PBMCs. The source of these receptors is a donor aged 10 to 29 with latent tuberculosis or without tuberculosis infection. Some clones in this sample may be carry-over from other donors' samples.

The chain uses TRBV27 and TRBJ1-1; D is ambiguous. The length of the CDR3 is 16 residues. V gave up 6 bases and J gave up 1 base, with 18 bases separating them. The germline gives CDR1 MNHEY, CDR2 SMNVEV (reference sequence). CDR3 sequence: CASRPRLTKSNTEAFF. CDR3 bases: TGTGCCAGCAGGCCGCGGTTAACTAAATCGAACACTGAAGCTTTCTTT.

The V call is TRBV7-9, the J call TRBJ2-5; 7 bases match TRBD1. The germline V gene has CDR1 SEHNR and CDR2 FQNEAQ (reference sequence). Losses at the gene ends were 6 bases for V and 5 bases for J; bases not matched to a gene: 12. This CDR3 spans 15 amino acids. The CDR3 nucleotides read TGTGCCAGCAGTCGAGAGACAGGGAGATTCGAGACCCAGTACTTC. The encoded protein is CASSRETGRFETQYF.

V and J are TRBV11-2 and TRBJ2-7, with 7 bases aligning to TRBD1. V shed 5 bases and J 0 bases; nucleotides not matched to a gene: 10. CDR1 and CDR2 from the germline V gene are SGHAT and FQNNGV. The CDR3 covers 16 residues. CDR3 DNA: TGTGCCAGCAGCCAGGTCGGGACAGATCCCTCCTACGAGCAGTACTTC. This encodes CASSQVGTDPSYEQYF. The entire variable domain, with the rest obtained from reference TRBV11-2 and TRBJ2-7, is as follows: EAGVAQSPRYKIIEKRQSVAFWCNPISGHATLYWYQQILGQGPKLLIQFQNNGVVDDSQLPKDRFSAERLKGVDSTLKIQPAKLEDSAVYLCASSQVGTDPSYEQYFGPGTRLTVT.

The rearrangement uses TRBV6-1 and TRBJ2-5; 10 bases align to TRBD1. The germline gives CDR1 MNHNS, CDR2 SASEGT. The CDR3 totals 14 residues. The CDR3 DNA sequence: TGTGCTTCCGGGACAGGGGTCAAGGGGGAGACCCAGTACTTC. Encoded protein: CASGTGVKGETQYF.

V and J are TRBV5-4 and TRBJ2-1; TRBD2 aligns across 7 bases. The CDR3 has 16 residues. Trimming cost V 4 bases and J 6 bases; bases outside gene matches: 13. CDR1 and CDR2 (germline): SGHNT, YYREEE (reference sequence). CDR3 amino acids: CASSDQRGSSSNEQFF. CDR3 bases: TGTGCCAGCAGCGACCAGCGGGGATCAAGTAGCAATGAGCAGTTCTTC.

The chain joins TRBV6-5 to TRBJ2-7, with 8 positions matching TRBD1. CDR1 is MNHEY, CDR2 SVGAGI, per germline. The CDR3 contains 15 residues. With 3 bases clipped from V and 3 bases from J, the junction kept 7 bases outside the gene matches. The CDR3 region is CASSYLGTGIYEQYF. CDR3 nucleotide sequence: TGTGCCAGCAGTTATCTCGGGACAGGCATCTACGAGCAGTACTTC.

The genes are TRBV6-5 and TRBJ1-4; possible D gene TRBD1, 5 bases. The CDR3 sequence is 13 residues long. The V gene lost 8 bases and the J gene lost 7 bases, with 14 bases spanning the gap. The germline V gene encodes CDR1 MNHEY and CDR2 SVGAGI. CDR3 sequence: CASGGTEGEKLFF. The CDR3 DNA is TGTGCCAGCGGGGGGACGGAGGGTGAAAAACTGTTTTTT.

This chain joins TRBV11-2 and TRBJ1-2; TRBD1 aligns across 7 bases. J gave up 5 bases and V 5 bases, and 23 bases lay outside the gene matches. The CDR3 consists of 19 residues. The germline V gene encodes CDR1 SGHAT and CDR2 FQNNGV. Here the CDR3 reads CASSTPTPLDRVEVYGYTF. CDR3 sequence (DNA): TGTGCCAGCAGCACCCCAACCCCCCTCGACAGGGTGGAAGTTTATGGCTACACCTTC.

This chain connects TRBV7-9 to TRBJ2-3, with 7 nucleotides matching TRBD2. V gave up 5 bases and J gave up 2 bases; unmatched junction bases: 10. The CDR3 spans 16 residues. The germline CDR1 and CDR2 sequences are SEHNR and FQNEAQ (reference sequence). The CDR3 DNA reads as TGTGCCAGCAGCCTCCTGGGGGGGTTCCCCACAGATACGCAGTATTTT. Encoded protein: CASSLLGGFPTDTQYF.

This chain connects TRBV6-5 to TRBJ1-2; 8 bases are shared with TRBD1. J gave up 3 bases and V 8 bases, and 5 bases lay outside the gene matches. The germline V gene has CDR1 MNHEY and CDR2 SVGAGI. CDR3 length: 13 amino acids. The CDR3 loop is CASLKQGDYGYTF. The CDR3 nucleotides are TGTGCCAGCCTCAAACAGGGGGACTATGGCTACACCTTC.

V is TRBV18 and J is TRBJ2-7; 8 nucleotides match TRBD1. J gave up 1 base and V 2 bases, and 4 bases lay outside the gene matches. Germline lookup yields CDR1 KGHSH and CDR2 LQKENI. The CDR3 is 15 amino acids. CDR3 loop: CASSPGTGLSYEQYF. The CDR3 nucleotides are TGTGCCAGCTCACCAGGGACAGGTCTGTCCTACGAGCAGTACTTC.

V is TRBV5-5 and J is TRBJ1-5; TRBD1 might be the D (6 bases). V was pared by 3 bases and J by 2 bases, with 9 bases between. This CDR3 has 14 amino acids. Germline CDR1 reads SGHKS; CDR2 reads YYEKEE (reference sequence). The CDR3 DNA reads as TGTGCCAGCAGCTCAGGGGATGGCAATCAGCCCCAGCATTTT. This encodes CASSSGDGNQPQHF.

The CDR3: CASSPRGVGDYGYTF. The CDR3 bases are TGTGCCAGCAGTCCTCGGGGGGTAGGGGACTATGGCTACACCTTC. The chain carries TRBV25-1 and TRBJ1-2; a weak D match, TRBD1 (5 bases). The CDR3 is 15 residues long. Germline V gene sequence: CDR1 MGHDK, CDR2 SYGVNS. Trimming took 5 bases from V and 3 from J, leaving 16 bases between them.

The rearrangement links TRBV7-2 to TRBJ2-6, with D hard to call. Looked up from germline, CDR1 is SGHTA and CDR2 is FQGNSA. CDR3 length: 15 amino acids. Trimming took off 3 bases at V and 0 bases at J, with 6 bases between the two ends. The CDR3 region has the DNA TGTGCCAGCAGCTTGGGCTCCTCTGGGGCCAACGTCCTGACTTTC. Translated, it gives CASSLGSSGANVLTF.

The chain's CDR3 is CASSIFPGNEQYF. As DNA, the CDR3 is TGTGCCAGTAGTATTTTCCCCGGGAACGAGCAGTACTTC. The V and J genes are TRBV19 and TRBJ2-7, with D possibly matching TRBD2 (5 bases). This CDR3 has 13 amino acids. Germline CDR1 is LNHDA and CDR2 is SQIVND (reference sequence). V was trimmed by 3 bases and J by 5 bases, leaving 11 bases between them.

The chain employs TRBV19 and TRBJ1-4; 7 nucleotides line up with TRBD1. The CDR3 length is 17 residues. J gave up 5 bases and V 3 bases, and 12 bases lay outside the gene matches. The germline gives CDR1 LNHDA, CDR2 SQIVND (reference sequence). DNA for the CDR3: TGTGCCAGTAGTATCCAGAACAGGGGAGTATCGAATGAAAAACTGTTTTTT. Its protein product is CASSIQNRGVSNEKLFF.

This chain joins TRBV6-4 and TRBJ1-1; D gene ambiguous. The length of the CDR3 is 14 residues. Germline CDR1 reads MRHNA; CDR2 reads SNTAGT. V lost 8 bases and J lost 0, with 13 bases in between. The CDR3 is CASDLPALNTEAFF. The CDR3 DNA reads as TGTGCCAGCGACTTACCGGCCCTGAACACTGAAGCTTTCTTT.